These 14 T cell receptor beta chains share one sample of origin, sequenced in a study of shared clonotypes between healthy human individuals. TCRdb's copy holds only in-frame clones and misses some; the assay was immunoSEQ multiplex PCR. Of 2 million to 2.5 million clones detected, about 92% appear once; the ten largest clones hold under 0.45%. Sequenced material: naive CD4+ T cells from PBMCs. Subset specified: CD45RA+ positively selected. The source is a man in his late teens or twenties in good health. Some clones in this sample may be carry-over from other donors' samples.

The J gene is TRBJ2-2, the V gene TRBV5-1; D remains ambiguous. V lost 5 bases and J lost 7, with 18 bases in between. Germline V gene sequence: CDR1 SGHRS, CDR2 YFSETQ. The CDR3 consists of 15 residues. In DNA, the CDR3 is TGCGCCAGCAGAGTTCAGGTCGAGTTCATCGGGGAGCTGTTTTTT. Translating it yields CASRVQVEFIGELFF.

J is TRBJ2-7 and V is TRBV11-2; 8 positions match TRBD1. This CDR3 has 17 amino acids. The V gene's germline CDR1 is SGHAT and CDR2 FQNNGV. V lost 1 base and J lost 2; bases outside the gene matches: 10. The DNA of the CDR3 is TGTGCCAGCAGCTTAGTTGGCAGGGGGCAATTTCCCTACGAGCAGTACTTC. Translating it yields CASSLVGRGQFPYEQYF.

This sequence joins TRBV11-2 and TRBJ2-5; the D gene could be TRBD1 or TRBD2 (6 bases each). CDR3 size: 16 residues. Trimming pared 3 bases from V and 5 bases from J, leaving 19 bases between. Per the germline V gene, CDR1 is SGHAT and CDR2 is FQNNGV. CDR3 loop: CASSLTWTGAGETQYF. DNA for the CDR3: TGTGCCAGCAGCTTGACGTGGACGGGGGCCGGCGAGACCCAGTACTTC.

CDR3 in DNA: TGTGCCAGCAGCCCCGGGACTAGCGGGAGGTACCAAGAGACCCAGTACTTC. Translating gives CASSPGTSGRYQETQYF. The V call is TRBV4-2, the J call TRBJ2-5, with 15 bases aligning to TRBD2. The germline CDR1 and CDR2 sequences are LGHNA and YNFKEQ. J gave up 0 bases and V 4 bases, and 3 bases lay outside the gene matches. This CDR3 has 17 amino acids.

This CDR3 is CASGGTDTQYF. In nucleotides, the CDR3 is TGTGCCAGCGGGGGCACAGATACGCAGTATTTT. The J gene is TRBJ2-3, the V gene TRBV27; no firm D call. The CDR3 is 11 amino acids. Trimming took 8 bases from V and 1 from J, leaving 4 bases between them. From germline, CDR1 is MNHEY and CDR2 SMNVEV (reference sequence).

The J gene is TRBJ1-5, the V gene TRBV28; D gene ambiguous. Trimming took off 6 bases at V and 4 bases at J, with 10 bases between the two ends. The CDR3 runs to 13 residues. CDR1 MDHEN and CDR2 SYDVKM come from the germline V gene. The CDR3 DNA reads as TGTGCCAGCAGAGAAGGGATGAATCAGCCCCAGCATTTT. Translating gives CASREGMNQPQHF.

CDR3 sequence: CASSPGSAGGLSTDTQYF. The CDR3 DNA is TGCGCCAGCAGCCCCGGGTCAGCGGGGGGCCTTAGCACAGATACGCAGTATTTT. The V gene is TRBV5-1, the J gene TRBJ2-3; 9 bases are a match to TRBD2. Trimming removed 4 bases from V and 0 bases from J; junction bases left unmatched: 12. The CDR3 length is 18 residues. Germline-derived CDR1 and CDR2 are SGHRS and YFSETQ.

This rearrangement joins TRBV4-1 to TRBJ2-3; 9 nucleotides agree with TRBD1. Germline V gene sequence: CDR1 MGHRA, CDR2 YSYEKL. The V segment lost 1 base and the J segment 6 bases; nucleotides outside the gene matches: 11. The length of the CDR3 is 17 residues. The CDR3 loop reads CASSQGRGQGLRDTQYF. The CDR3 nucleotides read TGCGCCAGCAGCCAAGGACGCGGACAGGGGTTGAGGGATACGCAGTATTTT.

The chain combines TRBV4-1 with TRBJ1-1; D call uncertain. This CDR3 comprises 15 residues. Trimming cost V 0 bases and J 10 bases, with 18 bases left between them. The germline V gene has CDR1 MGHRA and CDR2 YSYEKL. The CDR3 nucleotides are TGCGCCAGCAGCCAAGAAACGACCTACTTCTTTGGAGCTTTCTTT. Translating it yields CASSQETTYFFGAFF.

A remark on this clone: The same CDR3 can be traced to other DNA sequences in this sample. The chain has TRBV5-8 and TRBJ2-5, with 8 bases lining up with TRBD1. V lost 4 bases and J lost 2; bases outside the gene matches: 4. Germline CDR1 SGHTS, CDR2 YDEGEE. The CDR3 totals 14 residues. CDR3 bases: TGTGCCAGCAGCCTCGACAGGGGACAAGAGACCCAGTACTTC. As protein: CASSLDRGQETQYF.

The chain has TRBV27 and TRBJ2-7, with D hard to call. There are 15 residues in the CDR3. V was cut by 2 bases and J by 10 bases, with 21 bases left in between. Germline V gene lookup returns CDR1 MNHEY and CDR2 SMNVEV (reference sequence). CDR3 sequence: CASSLNDGSLPSQYF. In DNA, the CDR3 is TGTGCCAGCAGTTTAAACGACGGGTCCCTACCAAGCCAGTACTTC.

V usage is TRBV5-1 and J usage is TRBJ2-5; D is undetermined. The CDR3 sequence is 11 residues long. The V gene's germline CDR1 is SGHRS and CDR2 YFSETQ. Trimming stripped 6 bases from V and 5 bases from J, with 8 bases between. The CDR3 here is CASTFRETQYF. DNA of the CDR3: TGCGCCAGCACCTTTAGGGAGACCCAGTACTTC.

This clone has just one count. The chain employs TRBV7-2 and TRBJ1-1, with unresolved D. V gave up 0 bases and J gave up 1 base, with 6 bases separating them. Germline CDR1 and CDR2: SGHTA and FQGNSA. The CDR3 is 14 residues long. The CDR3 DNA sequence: TGTGCCAGCAGCTTAGCGCTCTGGAACACTGAAGCTTTCTTT. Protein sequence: CASSLALWNTEAFF.

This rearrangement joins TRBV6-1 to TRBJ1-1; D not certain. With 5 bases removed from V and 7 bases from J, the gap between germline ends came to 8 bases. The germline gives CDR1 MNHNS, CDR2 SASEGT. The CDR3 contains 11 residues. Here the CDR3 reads CASSYGIEAFF. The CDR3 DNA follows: TGTGCCAGCAGTTACGGAATTGAAGCTTTCTTT.